This T cell receptor (beta chain) was obtained from a study of cytomegalovirus exposure and HLA in healthy donors. Study conclusions and caveats: CMV serostatus was the only recorded immune exposure for donors. In a later analysis, TCR beta V- and J-gene trimming showed a link to a missense DCLRE1C variant. HLA-A and HLA-B allele assignments for most subjects were reportedly predicted accurately using TCR beta sequences.

It was with 60 Vbeta and 13 Jbeta primers that the PCR ran. The method was immunoSEQ multiplex PCR; TCRdb's version includes in-frame clones alone and lacks a portion of them. The table includes about 130,000 clones, roughly 85% detected once. This clone was seen only a few times. Its antigen remains unidentified. This CDR3 has 13 residues. Trimming took 4 bases from V and 10 from J; bases not matched to a gene: 9. From germline, CDR1 is SGHNT and CDR2 YYREEE (reference sequence). Source material: PBMCs. The V and J genes are TRBV5-4 and TRBJ1-1, with 8 bases that match TRBD1. The sequence came from a boy aged 5-17 years in good health and CMV-seronegative. Here the CDR3 DNA reads TGTGCCAGCAGCAGTCAGGGGGCGAGGCGAGCTTTCTTT. It codes for CASSSQGARRAFF.